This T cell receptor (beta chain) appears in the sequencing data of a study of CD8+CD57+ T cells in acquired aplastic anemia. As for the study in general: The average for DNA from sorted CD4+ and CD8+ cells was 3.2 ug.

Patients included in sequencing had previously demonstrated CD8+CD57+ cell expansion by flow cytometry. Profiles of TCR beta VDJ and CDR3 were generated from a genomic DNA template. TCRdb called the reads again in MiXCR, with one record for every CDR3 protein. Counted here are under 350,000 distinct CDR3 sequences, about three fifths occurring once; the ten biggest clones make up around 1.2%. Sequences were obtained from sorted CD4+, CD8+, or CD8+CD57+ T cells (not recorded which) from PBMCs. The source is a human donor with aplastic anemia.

The CDR3 sequence: CASSLAGDANQPQHF. The CDR3 DNA sequence: TGCGCCAGCAGCTTGGCAGGGGACGCTAATCAGCCCCAGCATTTT. This chain links TRBV5-1 with TRBJ1-5, with D perhaps matching TRBD1 (6 bases). V was trimmed by 0 bases and J by 4 bases, leaving 11 bases between them. CDR3 size: 15 residues. The V gene's germline CDR1 is SGHRS and CDR2 YFSETQ. The whole variable domain, remainder taken from reference TRBV5-1 and TRBJ1-5, is KAGVTQTPRYLIKTRGQQVTLSCSPISGHRSVSWYQQTPGQGLQFLFEYFSETQRNKGNFPGRFSGRQFSNSRSEMNVSTLELGDSALYLCASSLAGDANQPQHFGDGTRLSIL.